This TCR beta chain stems from a study of cytomegalovirus exposure and HLA in healthy donors. This clone was counted a few times. Clones were read by immunoSEQ multiplex PCR, and TCRdb kept only the in-frame ones, dropping some. The table records fewer than 200,000 clones, around 92% of them present only once. Germline V CDR1 and CDR2: LNHDA, SQIVND (reference sequence). The CDR3 extends over 13 amino acids. The ends were cut back, 5 bases at V and 2 bases at J, with 10 bases in the middle. The V gene is TRBV19, the J gene TRBJ2-7, with D tentatively TRBD2 (7 bases). The TCR was taken from a woman aged 18-29 years in good health and CMV-seropositive. The sample was PBMCs. In DNA form, the CDR3 reads TGTGCCAGTAGTGCGGGGGCCGCCTACGAGCAGTACTTC. It codes for CASSAGAAYEQYF.